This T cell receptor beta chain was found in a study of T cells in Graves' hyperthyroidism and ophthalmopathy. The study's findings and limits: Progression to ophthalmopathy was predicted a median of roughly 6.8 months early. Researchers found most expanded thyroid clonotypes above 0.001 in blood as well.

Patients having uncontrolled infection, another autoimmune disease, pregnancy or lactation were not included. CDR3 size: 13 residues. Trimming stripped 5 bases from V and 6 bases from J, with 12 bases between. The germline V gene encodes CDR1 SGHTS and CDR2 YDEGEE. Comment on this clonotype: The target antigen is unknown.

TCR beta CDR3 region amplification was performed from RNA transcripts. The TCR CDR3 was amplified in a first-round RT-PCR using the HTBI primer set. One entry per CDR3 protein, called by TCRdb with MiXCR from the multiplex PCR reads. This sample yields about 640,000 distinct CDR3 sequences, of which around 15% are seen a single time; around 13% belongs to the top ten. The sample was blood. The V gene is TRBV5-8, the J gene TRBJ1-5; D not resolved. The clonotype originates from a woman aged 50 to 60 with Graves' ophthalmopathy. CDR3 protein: CASREVGFQPQHF. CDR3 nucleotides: TGTGCCAGCAGGGAGGTAGGGTTTCAGCCCCAGCATTTT. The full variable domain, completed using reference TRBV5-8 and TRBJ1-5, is EAGVTQSPTHLIKTRGQQATLRCSPISGHTSVYWYQQALGLGLQFLLWYDEGEERNRGNFPPRFSGRQFPNYSSELNVNALELEDSALYLCASREVGFQPQHFGDGTRLSIL.